The clone carrying this T cell receptor (beta chain) was seen only a few times. Its antigen is unidentified. This sample was taken from a study of CD8 T cells in ankylosing spondylitis. Researchers built TCR beta libraries using quantitative 5'-RACE with molecular barcodes. TCRdb passed the 5' RACE reads through MiXCR, listing each CDR3 protein once. The sample consists of around 390,000 distinct CDR3 sequences, about 20% of them appearing once. The CDR3 contains 12 residues. In germline, CDR1 is SQVTM, CDR2 ANQGSEA. V was cut by 4 bases and J by 5 bases, with 11 bases left in between. General study results and limits: Certain motif variants had earlier appeared in reactive arthritis synovial fluid and blood. Matched ankylosing spondylitis synovial fluid reportedly contained a significantly enriched population of disease-linked clones. Researchers report that disease-linked clones proved CD8+ and relatively rare in peripheral blood. Seemingly characteristic of ankylosing spondylitis blood was a TCR beta motif consisting of about 8 highly homologous variants.

Sequences were obtained from blood, either unsorted or a sorted T cell fraction (not recorded which). J is TRBJ2-5 and V is TRBV29-1, with a tentative D call TRBD2 (5 bases). The receptor was isolated from a male donor with ankylosing spondylitis. The CDR3 spells CSVVAGAETQYF. The CDR3 nucleotides read TGCAGCGTTGTGGCGGGTGCGGAGACCCAGTACTTC.